In this sample, the clone carrying this TCR beta chain is large. Clones were read by immunoSEQ multiplex PCR, and TCRdb kept only the in-frame ones, dropping some. Of approximately 100,000 clones listed, 70% to 90% are singletons. This entry belongs to a study of control samples from healthy donors and cancer patients. The sample consisted of blood. The origin of this receptor is a woman aged 40 to 50 in good health.

CDR3 protein: CASSQGQGATKNIQYF. CDR3 bases: TGTGCCAGCAGCCAGGGACAGGGGGCGACCAAAAACATTCAGTACTTC. V is TRBV3-1 (or the pseudogene TRBV3-2) and J is TRBJ2-4; 12 positions agree with TRBD1. The CDR3 runs to 16 residues. Per germline, CDR1 LGHDT and CDR2 YNNKEL (reference sequence). The V gene end was trimmed by 3 bases and the J gene end by 2 bases; junction bases not matched to a gene: 2.